The present T cell receptor beta chain was sequenced within a study of OX40 agonist ivuxolimab in advanced cancers. Study-wide background: Participants, about 83% male, averaged about 59 years of age, ranging from about 20 to 80. Two patients with cutaneous melanoma and one with hepatocellular carcinoma, three in total, showed partial responses.

Repertoires were generated with immunoSEQ multiplex PCR, while TCRdb's copy carries only in-frame clones and drops some. Of about 68,000 clones listed, approximately 88% were seen once; the top ten hold approximately 0.98%. The CDR3 contains 15 residues. CDR1 is SGHDN, CDR2 FVKESK, per germline. Trimming removed 2 bases from V and 1 base from J, with 9 bases in between. The chain is built from TRBV14 and TRBJ1-5; D might be TRBD1 (5 bases). This TCR derives from an adult with an advanced solid tumor such as melanoma, head and neck, liver or kidney cancer. The source was CD4+ or CD8+ T cells sorted from blood, collected in a trial of the OX40 agonist ivuxolimab. CDR3 in amino acids: CASSQSGGSNQPQHF. The CDR3, as DNA: TGTGCCAGCAGCCAATCGGGGGGGAGCAATCAGCCCCAGCATTTT.